The clone carrying this TCR beta chain was picked up a small number of times. Its target is unknown. This sample was taken from a study of T cell responses to AZD1222 COVID-19 vaccine. Study-level results: Variant regions that are unmutated are reportedly the target of nearly half of spike-specific TCRs. Clonal diversity may have been underestimated in mostly white British donors.

Repertoires were generated with immunoSEQ multiplex PCR, while TCRdb's copy carries only in-frame clones and drops some. The data contain 83,000 or so clones, 86% of them seen just once; the ten biggest clones take up 8.5% to 10%. The CDR3 consists of 17 residues. Per germline, CDR1 SGHRS and CDR2 YFSETQ. J lost 0 bases, V lost 3 bases, and 5 bases had no gene match. The source is an adult in good health. The chain combines TRBV5-1 with TRBJ2-1, with 11 positions matching TRBD2. Source: peripheral blood, taken on day 0 of AZD1222 vaccination. CDR3 loop: CASSSSGGPSSYNEQFF. In DNA, the CDR3 is TGCGCCAGCAGCTCTAGCGGGGGGCCGAGCTCCTACAATGAGCAGTTCTTC.